This passage covers 18 T cell receptor beta chains from one sample sequenced in a study of blood T cells in healthy people across ages. Alongside a J-beta primer mix, a sample-barcoded 5' primer served in a second PCR lasting about 7 to 11 cycles. Via MiXCR, TCRdb re-called the 5' RACE reads, giving one row per CDR3 protein. In the table there are 650,000 to 1,000,000 distinct CDR3 sequences, 36% of which are singletons. The material sequenced was blood. These receptors were obtained from a man between 18 and 35 years old in good health.

The V gene is TRBV20-1, the J gene TRBJ2-1; TRBD2 agrees at 10 bases. The ends lost 0 bases at V and 15 bases at J; junction bases unmatched: 11. CDR3 length: 14 amino acids. The germline gives CDR1 DFQATT, CDR2 SNEGSKA (reference sequence). The CDR3 coding sequence is TGCAGTGCTAGAGAAGGGACTAGCGTGGAGGGGCTGTTCTTC. Amino acid sequence: CSAREGTSVEGLFF.

This clonotype was observed a handful of times. This chain uses TRBV7-9 with TRBJ2-5; no clear D gene. Germline V gives CDR1 SEHNR, CDR2 FQNEAQ (reference sequence). The V and J ends lost 1 base and 3 bases respectively, with 12 bases between them. The CDR3 runs 15 residues. This chain's CDR3 is CASSLGVRVEETQYF. The CDR3 DNA reads TGTGCCAGCAGCTTAGGGGTTAGAGTCGAAGAGACCCAGTACTTC.

This chain connects TRBV12-3 or TRBV12-4 to TRBJ2-3; 11 nucleotides line up with TRBD2. V lost 4 bases, J lost 2 bases, and 5 bases stayed unmatched. CDR3 size: 16 residues. The CDR3 DNA reads as TGTGCCAGCAGTTCGATAGCGGGGGGGACCACAGATACGCAGTATTTT. It translates to CASSSIAGGTTDTQYF.

The V call is TRBV7-3, the J call TRBJ2-5; the D is unclear. V gave up 5 bases and J gave up 0 bases, with 7 bases separating them. Germline V gene sequence: CDR1 SGHTA, CDR2 FQGTGA. The CDR3 has 13 amino acids. The CDR3 is CASSGVYQETQYF. CDR3 DNA: TGTGCCAGCAGCGGGGTGTACCAAGAGACCCAGTACTTC. Complete variable domain (other parts from reference TRBV7-3 and TRBJ2-5): GAGVSQTPSNKVTEKGKYVELRCDPISGHTALYWYRQSLGQGPEFLIYFQGTGAADDSGLPNDRFFAVRPEGSVSTLKIQRTERGDSAVYLCASSGVYQETQYFGPGTRLLVL.

In this sample, this clonotype turned up a few times. The V and J genes are TRBV7-9 and TRBJ2-1; a possible D gene is TRBD1 (5 bases). Germline V gives CDR1 SEHNR, CDR2 FQNEAQ (reference sequence). There are 16 residues in the CDR3. Trimming removed 6 bases at V and 7 bases at J, with 22 bases between. The CDR3 is CASRHSTGQGGNEQFF. The CDR3 DNA follows: TGTGCCAGCAGGCATAGTACTGGCCAGGGTGGGAATGAGCAGTTCTTC.

This chain joins TRBV7-2 and TRBJ2-1, with D unresolved. Trimming left V 8 bases short and J 0 bases short, with 8 bases between. The length of the CDR3 is 13 residues. From germline, CDR1 is SGHTA and CDR2 FQGNSA. The CDR3 loop reads CASVSFSYNEQFF. The CDR3 coding sequence is TGTGCCAGCGTGAGCTTCTCCTACAATGAGCAGTTCTTC.

The chain is built from TRBV4-3 and TRBJ2-6; a weak D match, TRBD1 (6 bases). V shed 1 base and J shed 0 bases, with 13 bases lying between them. From germline, CDR1 is LGHNA and CDR2 YSLEER. This CDR3 is built from 18 residues. The CDR3 DNA reads TGCGCCAGCAGCCAAGGTCCCAGGGACAACTCTGGGGCCAACGTCCTGACTTTC. Translated, it gives CASSQGPRDNSGANVLTF.

V gene TRBV4-1 combines with J gene TRBJ2-7; D unresolved. Germline CDR1 and CDR2: MGHRA and YSYEKL. Trimming left V 2 bases short and J 12 bases short, with 20 bases between. This CDR3 region has 14 residues. In DNA form, the CDR3 reads TGCGCCAGCAGCCAATCCGAGCCTGGCGACATTCGGTACTTC. Translating gives CASSQSEPGDIRYF.

This clonotype has just a few counts. The chain is built from TRBV7-2 and TRBJ1-1; D is uncertain. From germline, CDR1 is SGHTA and CDR2 FQGNSA. This CDR3 region has 12 residues. Trimming cost V 5 bases and J 13 bases, with 17 bases left between them. This CDR3 is CASSPPLLDGFF. The CDR3 nucleotides read TGTGCCAGCAGCCCCCCACTGTTGGATGGTTTCTTT. Full variable domain (missing parts from reference TRBV7-2 and TRBJ1-1): GAGVSQSPSNKVTEKGKDVELRCDPISGHTALYWYRQSLGQGLEFLIYFQGNSAPDKSGLPSDRFSAERTGGSVSTLTIQRTQQEDSAVYLCASSPPLLDGFFGQGTRLTVV.

The chain couples TRBV10-3 to TRBJ1-5; 7 nucleotides align to TRBD1. The CDR3 covers 16 residues. Germline loops: CDR1 ENHRY, CDR2 SYGVKD. Trimming removed 3 bases from V and 7 bases from J; junction bases left unmatched: 12. The CDR3 coding sequence is TGTGCCATCAGTGAATCGGCAGGGGGTGGGGGCCAGCCCCAGCATTTT. This codes for CAISESAGGGGQPQHF.

V usage is TRBV5-1 and J usage is TRBJ1-2; D is unclear. V lost 2 bases, J lost 4 bases, and 18 bases lay in between. There are 16 residues in the CDR3. Per the germline V gene, CDR1 is SGHRS and CDR2 is YFSETQ. This chain's CDR3 is CASSLSPDAGSYGYTF. The CDR3 bases are TGCGCCAGCAGCTTATCACCCGATGCAGGCAGCTATGGCTACACCTTC.

The rearrangement joins TRBV6-5 to TRBJ2-7; D might be TRBD1 or TRBD2, each matching 6 bases. The J call is doubtful: the DNA matches TRBJ2-5 better. This CDR3 has 15 amino acids. Germline CDR1 and CDR2: MNHEY and SVGAGI. CDR3 in DNA: TGTGCCAGCAGTTACTCAGGGGGGTTGATGGAGACCCAGTACTTC. Protein: CASSYSGGLMETQYF.

Concerning this clonotype: A much larger clone differs from this one at a single base, so this may be a read error. The rearrangement joins TRBV5-5 to TRBJ1-1; no definite D call. V gave up 4 bases and J gave up 0 bases, with 10 bases separating them. The CDR3 extends over 14 amino acids. Per germline, CDR1 SGHKS and CDR2 YYEKEE (reference sequence). In DNA form, the CDR3 reads TGTGCCAGCAGCGTAGACGGCCTGAACACTGAAGCTTTCTTT. It translates to CASSVDGLNTEAFF.

The chain is built from TRBV15 and TRBJ2-7; D is unclear. The CDR3 totals 14 residues. V lost 0 bases and J 1 base, leaving 7 bases between the germline ends. CDR1 LNHNV and CDR2 YYDKDF come from the germline V gene (reference sequence). The CDR3, as DNA: TGTGCCACCAGCAGAGATCTAGTTTCCTACGAGCAGTACTTC. Amino acid sequence: CATSRDLVSYEQYF.

J is TRBJ1-4 and V is TRBV28; perhaps TRBD1 as D (5 bases). Trimming shortened V by 8 bases and J by 0 bases, and 16 bases separated the two germline ends. The V gene's germline CDR1 is MDHEN and CDR2 SYDVKM. This CDR3 has 16 residues. The CDR3 region is CASADPRGATNEKLFF. The CDR3 DNA follows: TGTGCCAGCGCGGACCCGAGGGGTGCAACTAATGAAAAACTGTTTTTT.

The V and J genes are TRBV3-1 and TRBJ2-1, with no clear D. The germline gives CDR1 LGHDT, CDR2 YNNKEL (reference sequence). Trimming left V 2 bases short and J 5 bases short, with 10 bases between. This CDR3 has 14 residues. In DNA, the CDR3 is TGTGCCAGCAGCCAAAACAGTCCCAACAATGAGCAGTTCTTC. As protein: CASSQNSPNNEQFF.

This clonotype came up once. Compared with germline, one end of the junction differs, possibly owing to a read error. The chain is built from TRBV14 and TRBJ1-1; TRBD1 might be the D (5 bases). The CDR3 is made up of 12 amino acids. The germline V gene encodes CDR1 SGHDN and CDR2 FVKESK. The CDR3 DNA is TGTGCCTGCAGCCAGGGACGGGGGGGAGCTTTCTTT. Residues: CACSQGRGGAFF.

V gene TRBV5-5 combines with J gene TRBJ1-6, with 7 bases that match TRBD1. Per germline, CDR1 SGHKS and CDR2 YYEKEE (reference sequence). Trimming at V came to 3 bases and at J to 10 bases, leaving 13 bases not matched to a gene. The CDR3 spans 16 residues. The CDR3 region has the DNA TGTGCCAGCAGCTCAGGACAGGATCGGAATTTATCACCCCTCCACTTT. Protein sequence: CASSSGQDRNLSPLHF. The complete variable domain, with remaining parts taken from reference TRBV5-5 and TRBJ1-6, reads DAGVTQSPTHLIKTRGQQVTLRCSPISGHKSVSWYQQVLGQGPQFIFQYYEKEERGRGNFPDRFSARQFPNYSSELNVNALLLGDSALYLCASSSGQDRNLSPLHFGNGTRLTVT.